The 29 T cell receptor beta chains given below trace back to one sample, sequenced in a study of T cell responses to AZD1222 COVID-19 vaccine. Assay: immunoSEQ multiplex PCR; the TCRdb copy retains only in-frame clones and omits some. The sample has some 150,000 clones; around 91% are singletons. Sample: peripheral blood, taken on day 0 of AZD1222 vaccination. The receptors originated from an adult in good health.

This clone was seen a handful of times. This chain connects TRBV28 to TRBJ1-1, with D possibly being TRBD1 (6 bases). Trimming removed 5 bases at V and 2 bases at J, with 15 bases between. Germline CDR1 reads MDHEN; CDR2 reads SYDVKM. The CDR3 is made up of 15 amino acids. The CDR3, as DNA: TGTGCCAGCAGTGTCGGAGGAGGGGGAAACACTGAAGCTTTCTTT. This encodes CASSVGGGGNTEAFF.

V usage is TRBV6-5 and J usage is TRBJ1-3, with D possibly being TRBD1 (5 bases). The germline V and J ends were trimmed by 8 bases and 3 bases, with 8 bases remaining between them. Germline CDR1 reads MNHEY; CDR2 reads SVGAGI. CDR3 size: 12 residues. In nucleotides, the CDR3 is TGTGCCAGCTTCGGGGGTGGAAACACCATATATTTT. Protein product: CASFGGGNTIYF.

V and J are TRBV15 and TRBJ1-1; D possibly corresponds to TRBD1 (6 bases). From germline, CDR1 is LNHNV and CDR2 YYDKDF (reference sequence). The CDR3 consists of 14 residues. The V gene lost 9 bases and the J gene lost 4 bases, with 18 bases spanning the gap. In DNA form, the CDR3 reads TGTGCCACTATTACAGGGAAATCGACCACTGAAGCTTTCTTT. It encodes CATITGKSTTEAFF.

The rearrangement links TRBV9 to TRBJ2-7; D possibly corresponds to TRBD2 (6 bases). CDR3 length: 17 residues. Trimming took 0 bases from V and 5 from J, leaving 21 bases between them. Germline CDR1 is SGDLS and CDR2 is YYNGEE. The chain's CDR3 is CASSVGVLGGTRHEQYF. The CDR3 DNA sequence: TGTGCCAGCAGCGTAGGAGTTTTAGGAGGGACTCGCCACGAGCAGTACTTC.

This chain uses TRBV5-1 with TRBJ1-1; TRBD1 matches at 8 bases. The CDR3 spans 15 residues. CDR1 is SGHRS, CDR2 YFSETQ, per germline. After removal of 4 bases from V and 3 bases from J, the junction contained 8 bases not matched to a gene. In DNA form, the CDR3 reads TGCGCCAGCAGCGGAACCGGACAGGGAGACACTGAAGCTTTCTTT. Translated: CASSGTGQGDTEAFF.

V usage is TRBV4-3 and J usage is TRBJ1-3, with D unresolved. Per germline, CDR1 LGHNA and CDR2 YSLEER. The ends were cut back, 5 bases at V and 4 bases at J, with 15 bases in the middle. The CDR3 has 15 residues. In DNA, the CDR3 is TGCGCCAGCAGCACTACCCTTGGCTTGGGAAACACCATATATTTT. Its protein is CASSTTLGLGNTIYF.

This clone was counted between two and nine times. This chain uses TRBV3-1 (or the pseudogene TRBV3-2) with TRBJ1-5; tentative D call: TRBD1 (6 bases). This CDR3 is built from 18 residues. The V gene lost 1 base and the J gene lost 3 bases, with 19 bases spanning the gap. Per the germline V gene, CDR1 is LGHDT and CDR2 is YNNKEL (reference sequence). The CDR3 here is CASSQVRQVYRDNQPQHF. CDR3 nucleotides: TGTGCCAGCAGCCAAGTCCGTCAGGTGTACAGGGACAATCAGCCCCAGCATTTT.

The V gene is TRBV2, the J gene TRBJ2-1, with D perhaps matching TRBD2 (6 bases). The length of the CDR3 is 15 residues. Germline lookup yields CDR1 SNHLY and CDR2 FYNNEI. The V and J ends lost 4 bases and 2 bases respectively, with 12 bases between them. The CDR3 loop reads CASSGWAGTYNEQFF. The CDR3 DNA reads as TGTGCCAGCAGTGGGTGGGCGGGAACCTACAATGAGCAGTTCTTC.

This clone showed up just once. The rearrangement links TRBV12-3 or TRBV12-4 to TRBJ1-5; a possible D gene is TRBD1 (6 bases). The CDR3 spans 12 residues. V was trimmed by 6 bases and J by 11 bases, leaving 14 bases between them. The CDR3 bases are TGTGCCAGCAGCTTTACAGGGAGAGCCCAGCATTTT. The encoded protein is CASSFTGRAQHF.

The chain couples TRBV15 to TRBJ1-4; TRBD1 might be the D (5 bases). V was clipped by 5 bases and J by 7 bases, with 17 bases between them. CDR1 LNHNV and CDR2 YYDKDF come from the germline V gene (reference sequence). CDR3 length equals 15 residues. CDR3 coding DNA: TGTGCCACCAGCGGCCCCCGGGAGAGGGGTGAAAAACTGTTTTTT. Protein: CATSGPRERGEKLFF.

This chain uses TRBV27 with TRBJ2-3, with D maybe TRBD1 (6 bases). Germline CDR1 reads MNHEY; CDR2 reads SMNVEV (reference sequence). The CDR3 has 14 amino acids. The germline V and J ends were trimmed by 6 bases and 3 bases, with 13 bases remaining between them. CDR3 sequence: CASRLTGWTDTQYF. The CDR3, as DNA: TGTGCCAGCAGGCTCACAGGGTGGACAGATACGCAGTATTTT.

The chain links TRBV7-8 to TRBJ1-1; perhaps TRBD1 as D (6 bases). Trimming shortened V by 0 bases and J by 4 bases, and 9 bases separated the two germline ends. Per germline, CDR1 SGHVS and CDR2 FQNEAQ. The CDR3 runs to 14 residues. In DNA form, the CDR3 reads TGTGCCAGCAGCTTAGCACAGGGCCCCACTGAAGCTTTCTTT. This encodes CASSLAQGPTEAFF.

The V gene is TRBV4-1, the J gene TRBJ2-2, with D unclear. Trimming took 1 base from V and 5 from J, leaving 8 bases between them. Looked up from germline, CDR1 is MGHRA and CDR2 is YSYEKL. The CDR3 loop spans 14 amino acids. This CDR3 reads CASSQASETGELFF. The CDR3 DNA sequence: TGCGCCAGCAGCCAAGCATCGGAGACCGGGGAGCTGTTTTTT.

This clone came up a few times. The CDR3 loop is CATKIAGATYEQYF. The CDR3 region has the DNA TGTGCCACTAAAATAGCGGGAGCTACCTACGAGCAGTACTTC. The V gene is TRBV6-5, the J gene TRBJ2-7; TRBD2 matches at 9 bases. The V gene's germline CDR1 is MNHEY and CDR2 SVGAGI. The CDR3 spans 14 residues. After removal of 10 bases from V and 2 bases from J, the junction contained 9 bases not matched to a gene.

The chain is built from TRBV4-2 and TRBJ2-7; TRBD1 matches at 8 bases. This CDR3 spans 14 amino acids. Germline V gives CDR1 LGHNA, CDR2 YNFKEQ. V lost 4 bases to trimming and J lost 2 bases; unmatched junction nucleotides: 4. The CDR3 loop reads CASSPGQVTYEQYF. CDR3 nucleotide sequence: TGTGCCAGCAGCCCGGGACAGGTAACCTACGAGCAGTACTTC.

The chain couples TRBV6-2 or TRBV6-3 to TRBJ2-1; TRBD1 matches 8 bases. This CDR3 has 15 residues. Germline CDR1 and CDR2: MNHEY and SVGEGT. V lost 2 bases to trimming and J lost 6 bases; unmatched junction nucleotides: 6. Here the CDR3 reads CASSYHGTGGNEQFF. The CDR3 region has the DNA TGTGCCAGCAGTTACCACGGGACAGGCGGCAATGAGCAGTTCTTC.

The rearrangement joins TRBV4-2 to TRBJ1-5; D uncertain. This CDR3 contains 13 residues. Trimming shortened V by 1 base and J by 7 bases, and 8 bases separated the two germline ends. The germline CDR1 and CDR2 sequences are LGHNA and YNFKEQ. The CDR3 loop reads CASSQGRGQPQHF. DNA for the CDR3: TGTGCCAGCAGCCAAGGGCGGGGACAGCCCCAGCATTTT.

The CDR3 loop reads CASSLAARAEAFF. CDR3 nucleotides: TGTGCCAGCAGCTTAGCGGCCAGGGCTGAAGCTTTCTTT. The chain links TRBV7-2 to TRBJ1-1, with a tentative D call TRBD1 (5 bases). The CDR3 extends over 13 amino acids. The V end lost 0 bases, the J end lost 6 bases, and 8 bases lay between the germline ends. The V gene's germline CDR1 is SGHTA and CDR2 FQGNSA. Combining the CDR3 with reference TRBV7-2 and TRBJ1-1 gives the whole variable domain GAGVSQSPSNKVTEKGKDVELRCDPISGHTALYWYRQSLGQGLEFLIYFQGNSAPDKSGLPSDRFSAERTGGSVSTLTIQRTQQEDSAVYLCASSLAARAEAFFGQGTRLTVV.

The chain is built from TRBV18 and TRBJ1-6; D unclear. Germline V gives CDR1 KGHSH, CDR2 LQKENI. The V end was cut by 6 bases, the J end by 9 bases, with 9 bases between. The CDR3 sequence is 12 residues long. Here the CDR3 reads CASSRLGSPLHF. Written as DNA, the CDR3 is TGTGCCAGCTCCCGTTTGGGTTCACCCCTCCACTTT.

The genes are TRBV11-3 and TRBJ2-3, with TRBD1 identical over 7 bases. Germline-derived CDR1 and CDR2 are SGHNT and YENEEA. This CDR3 region has 16 residues. V was clipped by 5 bases and J by 0 bases; unmatched bases: 8. CDR3 nucleotide sequence: TGTGCCAGCAGCCTCGACAGGGACGAGAGCACAGATACGCAGTATTTT. Protein product: CASSLDRDESTDTQYF.

V is TRBV19 and J is TRBJ1-1, with TRBD1 matching 7 bases. Trimming removed 5 bases from V and 9 bases from J; junction bases left unmatched: 9. The CDR3 length is 13 residues. Germline V CDR1 and CDR2: LNHDA, SQIVND (reference sequence). The CDR3 nucleotides read TGTGCCAGTAGTCCCCACGGAGGGGGCCAAGCTTTCTTT. It codes for CASSPHGGGQAFF. Full variable domain (outside the CDR3, taken from reference TRBV19 and TRBJ1-1): DGGITQSPKYLFRKEGQNVTLSCEQNLNHDAMYWYRQDPGQGLRLIYYSQIVNDFQKGDIAEGYSVSREKKESFPLTVTSAQKNPTAFYLCASSPHGGGQAFFGQGTRLTVV.

The rearrangement uses TRBV18 and TRBJ1-2, with a weak D call TRBD1 (6 bases). The CDR3 has 15 amino acids. The V gene's germline CDR1 is KGHSH and CDR2 LQKENI. Trimming took 3 bases from V and 0 from J, leaving 11 bases between them. The CDR3 sequence: CASSPRDTANYGYTF. CDR3 in DNA: TGTGCCAGCTCACCGCGGGACACCGCTAACTATGGCTACACCTTC.

The rearrangement uses TRBV5-8 and TRBJ1-2; perhaps TRBD1 as D (5 bases). The CDR3 has 12 residues. Germline CDR1 is SGHTS and CDR2 is YDEGEE. CDR3 in DNA: TGTGCGACCAGGGCAGGGCTCTATGGCTACACCTTC. Protein: CATRAGLYGYTF.

The chain employs TRBV27 and TRBJ1-2; 7 nucleotides line up with TRBD1. CDR1 and CDR2 (germline): MNHEY, SMNVEV (reference sequence). The CDR3 runs to 14 residues. Trimming removed 6 bases from V and 1 base from J; junction bases left unmatched: 5. The CDR3 DNA reads as TGTGCCAGCAGCCGGGACAGCCTTAACTATGGCTACACCTTC. This gives the protein CASSRDSLNYGYTF.

This clone was seen only once. The CDR3 sequence: CASSLERGGYGHNEQFF. The CDR3 nucleotides are TGTGCCAGCAGCTTAGAGAGGGGAGGCTACGGCCACAATGAGCAGTTCTTC. The V gene is TRBV7-9, the J gene TRBJ2-1; maybe TRBD2 (6 bases). Trimming pared 1 base from V and 5 bases from J, leaving 18 bases between. The CDR3 has 17 residues. CDR1 SEHNR and CDR2 FQNEAQ come from the germline V gene (reference sequence).

The chain joins TRBV12-3 or TRBV12-4 to TRBJ1-3, with D possibly TRBD1 on 5 matching bases. The CDR3 is 13 residues long. V lost 7 bases and J 8 bases, leaving 15 bases between the germline ends. For the CDR3, the DNA is TGTGCCAGCACCCTGGGACTAACTGACACCATATATTTT. Translated: CASTLGLTDTIYF.

The rearrangement links TRBV2 to TRBJ1-2, with D hard to call. V was trimmed by 6 bases and J by 3 bases, leaving 11 bases between them. Germline CDR1 and CDR2: SNHLY and FYNNEI. This CDR3 spans 13 amino acids. This chain's CDR3 is CASSPGYDYGYTF. In nucleotides, the CDR3 is TGTGCCAGCAGCCCGGGTTACGACTATGGCTACACCTTC.

This clone occurred once. The chain has TRBV6-1 and TRBJ2-5; 7 bases line up with TRBD2. Germline CDR1 MNHNS, CDR2 SASEGT. V dropped 2 bases and J dropped 2; count of bases not matched to a gene: 8. This CDR3 region has 16 residues. The CDR3 bases are TGTGCCAGCAGTGAATTCGAGCGGGGAATTCAAGAGACCCAGTACTTC. It yields the protein CASSEFERGIQETQYF.

The chain carries TRBV20-1 and TRBJ1-1, with unresolved D. Germline CDR1 and CDR2: DFQATT and SNEGSKA (reference sequence). The CDR3 runs to 12 residues. Trimming cost V 3 bases and J 6 bases, with 11 bases left between them. DNA for the CDR3: TGCAGTGCTAGTGTTCAACCCGCTGAAGCTTTCTTT. Protein product: CSASVQPAEAFF.